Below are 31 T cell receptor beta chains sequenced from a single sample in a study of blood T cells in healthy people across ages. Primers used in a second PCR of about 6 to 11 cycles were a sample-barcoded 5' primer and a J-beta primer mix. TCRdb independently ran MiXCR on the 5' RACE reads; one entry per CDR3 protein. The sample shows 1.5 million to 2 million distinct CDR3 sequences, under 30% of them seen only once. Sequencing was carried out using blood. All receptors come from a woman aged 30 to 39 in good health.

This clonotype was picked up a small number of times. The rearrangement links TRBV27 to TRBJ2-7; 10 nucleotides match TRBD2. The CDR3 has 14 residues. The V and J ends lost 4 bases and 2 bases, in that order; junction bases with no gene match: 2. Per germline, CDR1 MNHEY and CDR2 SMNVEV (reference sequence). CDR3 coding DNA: TGTGCCAGCAGTTGGAGCGGGGGGGCCTACGAGCAGTACTTC. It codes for CASSWSGGAYEQYF.

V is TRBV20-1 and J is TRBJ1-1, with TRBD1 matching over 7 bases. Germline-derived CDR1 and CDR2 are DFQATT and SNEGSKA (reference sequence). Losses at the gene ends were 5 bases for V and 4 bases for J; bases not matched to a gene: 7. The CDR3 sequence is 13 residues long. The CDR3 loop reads CSALGGDGTEAFF. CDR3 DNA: TGCAGTGCTCTAGGGGGCGATGGCACTGAAGCTTTCTTT.

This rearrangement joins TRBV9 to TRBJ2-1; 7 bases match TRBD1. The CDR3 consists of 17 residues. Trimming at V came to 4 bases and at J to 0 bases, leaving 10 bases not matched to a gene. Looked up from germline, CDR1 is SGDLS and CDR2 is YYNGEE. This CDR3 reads CASSPGDGDSSYNEQFF. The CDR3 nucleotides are TGTGCCAGCAGCCCAGGGGATGGGGACAGCTCCTACAATGAGCAGTTCTTC.

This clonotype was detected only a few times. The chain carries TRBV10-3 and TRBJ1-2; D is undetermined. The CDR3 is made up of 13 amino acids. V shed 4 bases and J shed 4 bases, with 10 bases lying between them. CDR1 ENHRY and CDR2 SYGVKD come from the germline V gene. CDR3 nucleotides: TGTGCCATCAGTGTTGGGGAGGTCTATGGCTACACCTTC. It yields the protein CAISVGEVYGYTF.

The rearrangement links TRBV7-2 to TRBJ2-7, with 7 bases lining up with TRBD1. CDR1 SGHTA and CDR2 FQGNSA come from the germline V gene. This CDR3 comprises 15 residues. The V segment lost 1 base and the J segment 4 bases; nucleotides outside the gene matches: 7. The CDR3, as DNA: TGTGCCAGCAGCTTAGAGCCGGGACAGACTTACGAGCAGTACTTC. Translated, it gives CASSLEPGQTYEQYF.

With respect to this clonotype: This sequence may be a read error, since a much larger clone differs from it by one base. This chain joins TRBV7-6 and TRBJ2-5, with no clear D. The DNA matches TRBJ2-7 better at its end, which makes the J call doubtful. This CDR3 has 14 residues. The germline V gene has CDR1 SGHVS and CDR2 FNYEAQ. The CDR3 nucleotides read TGTGCCGGCAGCTTAGACCCCTCCCGAGACGAGCAGTACTTC. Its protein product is CAGSLDPSRDEQYF.

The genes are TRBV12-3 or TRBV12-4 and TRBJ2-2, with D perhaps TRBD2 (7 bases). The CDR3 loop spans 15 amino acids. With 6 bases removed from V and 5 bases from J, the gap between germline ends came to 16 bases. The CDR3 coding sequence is TGTGCCAGCAGGATACAGGGAGGGAGAACCGGGGAGCTGTTTTTT. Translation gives CASRIQGGRTGELFF.

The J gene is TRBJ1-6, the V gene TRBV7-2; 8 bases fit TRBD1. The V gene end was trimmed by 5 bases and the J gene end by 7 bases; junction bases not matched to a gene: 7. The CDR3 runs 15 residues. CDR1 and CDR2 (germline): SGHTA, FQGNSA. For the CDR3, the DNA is TGTGCCAGCAGCACACAGGGGGAAAGGAATTCACCCCTCCACTTT. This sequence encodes CASSTQGERNSPLHF.

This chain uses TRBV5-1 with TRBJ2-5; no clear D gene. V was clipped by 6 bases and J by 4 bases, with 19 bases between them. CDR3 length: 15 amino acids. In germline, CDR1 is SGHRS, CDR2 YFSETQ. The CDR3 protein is CASNFSSAVVETQYF. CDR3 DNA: TGCGCCAGCAACTTTAGTTCAGCAGTAGTAGAGACCCAGTACTTC.

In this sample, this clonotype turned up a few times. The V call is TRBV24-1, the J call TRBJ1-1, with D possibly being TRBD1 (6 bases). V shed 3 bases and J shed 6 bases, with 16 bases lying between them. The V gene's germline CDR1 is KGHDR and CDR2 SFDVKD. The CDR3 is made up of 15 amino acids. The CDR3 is CATSDTNRVDAEAFF. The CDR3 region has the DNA TGTGCCACCAGTGATACGAACAGGGTAGACGCTGAAGCTTTCTTT.

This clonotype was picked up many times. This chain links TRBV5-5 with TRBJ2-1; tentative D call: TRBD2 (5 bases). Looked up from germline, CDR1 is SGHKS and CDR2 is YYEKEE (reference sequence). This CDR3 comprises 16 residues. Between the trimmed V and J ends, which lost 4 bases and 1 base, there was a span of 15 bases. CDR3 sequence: CASSRMSGKSYNEQFF. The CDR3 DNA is TGTGCCAGCAGCCGGATGTCGGGGAAATCCTACAATGAGCAGTTCTTC.

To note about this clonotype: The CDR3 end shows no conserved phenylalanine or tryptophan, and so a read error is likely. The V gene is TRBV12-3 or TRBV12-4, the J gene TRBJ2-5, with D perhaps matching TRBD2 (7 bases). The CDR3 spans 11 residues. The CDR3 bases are TGTGCCAGAGGGGGGGCAGAGATCCAGTACTCC. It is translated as CARGGAEIQYS.

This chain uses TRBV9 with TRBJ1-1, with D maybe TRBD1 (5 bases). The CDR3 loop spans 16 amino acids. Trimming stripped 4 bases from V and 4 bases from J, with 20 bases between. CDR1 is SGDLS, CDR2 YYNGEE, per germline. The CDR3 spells CASSPLEGRRSTEAFF. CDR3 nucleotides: TGTGCCAGCAGCCCCCTTGAGGGGAGGAGAAGCACTGAAGCTTTCTTT.

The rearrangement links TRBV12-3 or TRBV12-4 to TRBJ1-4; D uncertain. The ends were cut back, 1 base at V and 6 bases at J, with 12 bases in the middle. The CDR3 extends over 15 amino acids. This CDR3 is CASSLGGRGDEKLFF. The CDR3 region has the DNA TGTGCCAGCAGTTTAGGAGGGCGCGGGGATGAAAAACTGTTTTTT.

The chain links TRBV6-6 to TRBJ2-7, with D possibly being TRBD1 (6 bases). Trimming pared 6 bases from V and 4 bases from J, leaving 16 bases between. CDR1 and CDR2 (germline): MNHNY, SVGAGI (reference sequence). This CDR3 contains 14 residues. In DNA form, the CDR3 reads TGTGCCAGCAGACCCGTGGGACAAGAGTACGAGCAGTACTTC. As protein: CASRPVGQEYEQYF.

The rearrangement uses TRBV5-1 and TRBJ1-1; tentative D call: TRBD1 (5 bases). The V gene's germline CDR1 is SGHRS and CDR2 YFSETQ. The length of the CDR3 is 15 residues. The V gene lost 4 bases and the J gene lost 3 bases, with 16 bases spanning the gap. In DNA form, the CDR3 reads TGCGCCAGCAGCCGTGGCGGCAGGGAGGACACTGAAGCTTTCTTT. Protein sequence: CASSRGGREDTEAFF.

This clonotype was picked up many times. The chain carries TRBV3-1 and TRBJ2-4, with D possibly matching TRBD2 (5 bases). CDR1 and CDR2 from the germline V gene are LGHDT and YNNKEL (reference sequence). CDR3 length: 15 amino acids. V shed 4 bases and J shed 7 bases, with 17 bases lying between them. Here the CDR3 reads CASSPLGGFRNIQYF. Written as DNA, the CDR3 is TGTGCCAGCAGCCCACTAGGAGGCTTTCGGAACATTCAGTACTTC.

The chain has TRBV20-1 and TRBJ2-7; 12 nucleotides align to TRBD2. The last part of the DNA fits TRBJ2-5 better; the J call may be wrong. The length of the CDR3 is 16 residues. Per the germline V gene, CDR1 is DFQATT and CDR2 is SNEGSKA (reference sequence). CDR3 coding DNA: TGCAGTGCTAGAATCCTAGCGGGGGGGCCTTACGAGACCCAGTACTTC. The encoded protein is CSARILAGGPYETQYF.

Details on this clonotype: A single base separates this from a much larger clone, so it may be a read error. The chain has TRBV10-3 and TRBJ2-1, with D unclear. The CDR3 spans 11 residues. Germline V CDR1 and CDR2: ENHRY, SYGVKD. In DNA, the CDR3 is TGTACCATCACCACTAACGGTGAGCAGTTCTTC. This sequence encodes CTITTNGEQFF.

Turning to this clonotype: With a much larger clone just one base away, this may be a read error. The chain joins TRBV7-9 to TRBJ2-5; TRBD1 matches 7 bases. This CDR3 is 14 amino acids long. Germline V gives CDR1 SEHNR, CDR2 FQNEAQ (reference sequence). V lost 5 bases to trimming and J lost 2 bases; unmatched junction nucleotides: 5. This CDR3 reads CASSLGTEQETQYF. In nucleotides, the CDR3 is TGTGCCAGCAGCCTCGGGACAGAACAAGAGACCCAGTACTTC.

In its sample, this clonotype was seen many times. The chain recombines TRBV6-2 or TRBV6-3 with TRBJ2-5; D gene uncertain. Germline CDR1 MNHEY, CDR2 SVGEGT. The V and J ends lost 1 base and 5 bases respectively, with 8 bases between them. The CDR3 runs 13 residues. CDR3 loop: CASSYLGSETQYF. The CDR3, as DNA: TGTGCCAGCAGTTACTTAGGGTCCGAGACCCAGTACTTC.

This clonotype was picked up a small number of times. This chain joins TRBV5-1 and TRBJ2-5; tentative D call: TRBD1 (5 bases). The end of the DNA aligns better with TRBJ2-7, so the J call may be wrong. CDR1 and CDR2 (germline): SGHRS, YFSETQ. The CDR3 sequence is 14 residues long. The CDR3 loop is CASSLWTQGSEQYF. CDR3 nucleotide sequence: TGCGCCAGCAGCTTGTGGACCCAGGGCAGCGAGCAGTACTTC.

The CDR3 spells CASSPRGPSEYEQYF. DNA for the CDR3: TGTGCCAGCAGCCCACGGGGCCCTAGCGAATACGAGCAGTACTTC. The chain has TRBV11-2 and TRBJ2-7; D is perhaps TRBD2 (6 bases). The CDR3 spans 15 residues. V dropped 5 bases and J dropped 4 bases, with 18 bases sitting between them. CDR1 is SGHAT, CDR2 FQNNGV, per germline.

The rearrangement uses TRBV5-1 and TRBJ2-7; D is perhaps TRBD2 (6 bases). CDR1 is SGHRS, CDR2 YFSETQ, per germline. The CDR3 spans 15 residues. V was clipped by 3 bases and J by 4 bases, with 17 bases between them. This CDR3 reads CASSWGGTFLYEQYF. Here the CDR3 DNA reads TGCGCCAGCAGCTGGGGAGGCACTTTCCTTTACGAGCAGTACTTC.

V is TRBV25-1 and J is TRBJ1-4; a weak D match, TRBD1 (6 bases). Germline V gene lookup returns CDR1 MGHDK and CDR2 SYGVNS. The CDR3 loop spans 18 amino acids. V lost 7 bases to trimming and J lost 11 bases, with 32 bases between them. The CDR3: CASTGGRVVSGQSLKLFF. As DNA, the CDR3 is TGTGCCAGCACCGGGGGACGTGTGGTATCGGGACAATCTTTGAAACTGTTTTTT.

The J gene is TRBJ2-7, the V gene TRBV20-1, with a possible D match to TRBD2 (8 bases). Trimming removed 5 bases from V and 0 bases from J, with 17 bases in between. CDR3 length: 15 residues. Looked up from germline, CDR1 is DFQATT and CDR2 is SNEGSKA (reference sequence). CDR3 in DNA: TGCAGTGCTTGGAGGGGGCTAGCGGGCTCCTACGAGCAGTACTTC. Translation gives CSAWRGLAGSYEQYF.

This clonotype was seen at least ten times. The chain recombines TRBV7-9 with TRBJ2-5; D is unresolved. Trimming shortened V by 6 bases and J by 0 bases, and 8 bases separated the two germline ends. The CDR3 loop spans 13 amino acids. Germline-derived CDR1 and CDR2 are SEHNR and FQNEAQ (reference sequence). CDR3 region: CASSWGNQETQYF. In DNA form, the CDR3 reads TGTGCCAGCAGTTGGGGTAACCAAGAGACCCAGTACTTC.

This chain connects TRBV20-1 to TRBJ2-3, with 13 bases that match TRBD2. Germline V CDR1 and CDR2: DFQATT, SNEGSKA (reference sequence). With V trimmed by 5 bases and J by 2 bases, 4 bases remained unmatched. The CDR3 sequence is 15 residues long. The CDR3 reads CSAEGLAGATDTQYF. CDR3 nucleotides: TGCAGTGCTGAAGGACTAGCGGGAGCCACAGATACGCAGTATTTT.

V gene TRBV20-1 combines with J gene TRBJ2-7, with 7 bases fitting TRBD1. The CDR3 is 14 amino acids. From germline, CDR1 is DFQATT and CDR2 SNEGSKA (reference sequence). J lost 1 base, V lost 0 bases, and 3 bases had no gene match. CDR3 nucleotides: TGCAGTGCTAGAGAAGGGACAGTATCCTACGAGCAGTACTTC. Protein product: CSAREGTVSYEQYF.

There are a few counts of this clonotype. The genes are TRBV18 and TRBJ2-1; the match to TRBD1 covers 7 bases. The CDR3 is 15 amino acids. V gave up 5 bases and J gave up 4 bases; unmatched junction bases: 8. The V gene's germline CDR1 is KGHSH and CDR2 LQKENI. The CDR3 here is CASSTGQPPYNEQFF. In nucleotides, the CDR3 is TGTGCCAGCTCAACGGGACAGCCTCCTTACAATGAGCAGTTCTTC. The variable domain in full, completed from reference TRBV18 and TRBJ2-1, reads NAGVMQNPRHLVRRRGQEARLRCSPMKGHSHVYWYRQLPEEGLKFMVYLQKENIIDESGMPKERFSAEFPKEGPSILRIQQVVRGDSAAYFCASSTGQPPYNEQFFGPGTRLTVL.

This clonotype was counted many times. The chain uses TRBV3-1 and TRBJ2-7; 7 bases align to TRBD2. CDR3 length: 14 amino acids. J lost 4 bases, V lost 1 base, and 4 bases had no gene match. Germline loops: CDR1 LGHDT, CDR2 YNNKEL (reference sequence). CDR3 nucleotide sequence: TGTGCCAGCAGCCAAGCCAGCGGGGTATACGAGCAGTACTTC. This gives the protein CASSQASGVYEQYF.